This is a list of T cell receptor beta chains from one sample in a study of blood T cell repertoires in COVID-19. The repertoire was sequenced with immunoSEQ multiplex PCR; TCRdb's copy has only in-frame clones and lacks some. The sample contains 15,000 to 20,000 clones, more than 75% of which appear only once. Material: peripheral blood. These TCRs come from a human donor in a cohort sampled during active COVID-19. CDR3s include the opening cysteine and the closing phenylalanine or tryptophan. A D gene is named only where the DNA matches it firmly. A row's size may be missing; if present it is once, few, many or a size class.

j_call clone_size v_call d_call cdr3_nt cdr3_aa
TRBJ1-6 - TRBV6-2/TRBV6-3 - TGTGCCAGCAGTGCTCCCCCAGGGTTCAATTCACCCCTCCACTTT CASSAPPGFNSPLHF
TRBJ1-3 - TRBV7-9 - TGTGCCAGCAGAGGGAGCTCTGGAAACACCATATATTTT CASRGSSGNTIYF
TRBJ2-3 - TRBV7-9 - TGTGCCAGCAGCTCCAGGAAACAGGGCTCAAGCACAGATACGCAGTATTTT CASSSRKQGSSTDTQYF
TRBJ2-5 - TRBV5-4 TRBD2 TGTGCCAGCAGCTTGACTAGCGGGGGGGCATCAGAGACCCAGTACTTC CASSLTSGGASETQYF
TRBJ1-2 - TRBV7-6 TRBD1 TGTGCCAGCAGCTTACAGGGGGACTATGGCTACACCTTC CASSLQGDYGYTF
TRBJ1-2 - TRBV28 TRBD1 TGTGCCAGTAAGACACAGGGGCTTATTGTGGGCTACACCTTC CASKTQGLIVGYTF
TRBJ2-7 - TRBV5-1 TRBD2 TGCGCCAGCAGCAAGAGCGGGAGGGCCATCGACGAGCAGTACTTC CASSKSGRAIDEQYF
TRBJ2-5 - TRBV13 TRBD2 TGTGCCAGCAGCTTCCGGCGGGGGGGCCAAGAGACCCAGTACTTC CASSFRRGGQETQYF
TRBJ1-6 once TRBV30 - TGTGGCGCCGGAGTGAGGGGGGGGCGAGGTTCACCCCTCCACTTT CGAGVRGGRGSPLHF
TRBJ2-7 - TRBV3-1/TRBV3-2 - TGTGCCAGCAGTCGATCCGGGACTCCCGGGGGTGAGCAGTACTTC CASSRSGTPGGEQYF
TRBJ1-4 - TRBV24-1 TRBD1 TGTGCCACCAGTGACGGACAGGGCGGCGAAAAACTGTTTTTT CATSDGQGGEKLFF
TRBJ2-7 - TRBV30 - TGTGCCTGGAGTACAGGACCATACGAGCAGTACTTC CAWSTGPYEQYF
TRBJ1-5 - TRBV19 - TGTGCCAGTAATCCACGGTATAACCGTGAGGGTCAGCCCCAGCATTTT CASNPRYNREGQPQHF
TRBJ2-5 - TRBV6-2/TRBV6-3 TRBD1 TGTGCCAGCAGTACAACAGGGGATTTACGAGAGACCCAGTACTTC CASSTTGDLRETQYF
TRBJ2-3 - TRBV5-1 TRBD2 TGCGCCAGCAGCGGGGAGGGTAAAGGGAACACAGATACGCAGTATTTT CASSGEGKGNTDTQYF
TRBJ2-3 - TRBV19 - TGTGCCAGTGTTAAAGCGGATACGCAGTATTTT CASVKADTQYF
TRBJ1-1 - TRBV7-9 - TGTGCCAGCAGCTTCGGTGGCGGAGAGAACACTGAAGCTTTCTTT CASSFGGGENTEAFF
TRBJ2-2 - TRBV15 - TGTGCCACCTCCGGGTCCAGGAACACCGGGGAGCTGTTTTTT CATSGSRNTGELFF
TRBJ1-4 - TRBV24-1 - TGTGCCACCAGTCTTAGTGGTAATGAAAAACTGTTTTTT CATSLSGNEKLFF
TRBJ2-4 - TRBV20-1 TRBD2 TGCAGTGCTAGTCCTAGCGGGAGTATGGTGAGATTAGCCAAAAACATTCAGTACTTC CSASPSGSMVRLAKNIQYF
TRBJ2-3 - TRBV5-4 TRBD1 TGTGCCAGCAGCTTAGACGACAGGGGAAACACAGATACGCAGTATTTT CASSLDDRGNTDTQYF
TRBJ2-1 once TRBV20-1 - TGCAGTGCTAGTATCCTAGCATCCTACAATGAGCAGTTCTTC CSASILASYNEQFF
TRBJ2-5 - TRBV30 TRBD1 TGTGCCTGGTCTAGGGGGCGGGAGACCCAGTACTTC CAWSRGRETQYF
TRBJ2-2 - TRBV30 - TGTGCCTGGCGTCTGAACACCGGGGAGCTGTTTTTT CAWRLNTGELFF
TRBJ1-2 - TRBV24-1 - TGTGCCACCAGTGACGGGAGTAGCTATGGCTACACCTTC CATSDGSSYGYTF
TRBJ2-7 - TRBV3-1/TRBV3-2 TRBD2 TGTGCCAGCAGCCAAGGCGGGGGGGAGTGGGACGAGCAGTACTTC CASSQGGGEWDEQYF